These 14 T cell receptor beta chains were all obtained from the same sample, sequenced in a study of control samples from healthy donors and cancer patients. Method: immunoSEQ multiplex PCR; TCRdb's copy keeps in-frame clones and lacks some. There are some 120,000 clones in the sample; more than 75% occur only once, and 1.5% to 2% lies in the top ten. Sequencing used blood. These receptors originate from a man aged 18 to 35 in good health.

The chain couples TRBV7-3 to TRBJ1-1; tentative D call: TRBD1 (5 bases). The CDR3 has 14 residues. The ends were cut back, 5 bases at V and 1 base at J, with 11 bases in the middle. CDR1 and CDR2 (germline): SGHTA, FQGTGA. The CDR3 nucleotides read TGTGCCAGCAGCCTCTCCGGGGGGAACACTGAAGCTTTCTTT. This gives the protein CASSLSGGNTEAFF.

This clone has just one count. The rearrangement joins TRBV19 to TRBJ1-5, with TRBD1 matching over 10 bases. V was pared by 4 bases and J by 7 bases, with 7 bases of the junction left unmatched. Germline values: CDR1 LNHDA, CDR2 SQIVND (reference sequence). The CDR3 runs 15 residues. The CDR3 sequence is CASSTTGQGSQPQHF. The DNA of the CDR3 is TGTGCCAGTAGTACCACGGGACAGGGGAGCCAGCCCCAGCATTTT.

This clone has ten or more counts. The chain links TRBV19 to TRBJ2-2, with TRBD2 as a possible D gene (6 bases). Germline loops: CDR1 LNHDA, CDR2 SQIVND (reference sequence). The CDR3 is made up of 16 amino acids. V was clipped by 3 bases and J by 3 bases, with 14 bases between them. CDR3 sequence reads: CASSIAGTADTGELFF. For the CDR3, the DNA is TGTGCCAGTAGTATCGCGGGGACCGCGGACACCGGGGAGCTGTTTTTT.

The J gene is TRBJ1-1, the V gene TRBV20-1; no clear D. Deletions cut 3 bases from V and 4 bases from J, with 9 bases between. The CDR3 covers 12 residues. Germline CDR1 is DFQATT and CDR2 is SNEGSKA (reference sequence). The CDR3 DNA sequence: TGCAGTGCTAGTTGGGGTGTCACTGAAGCTTTCTTT. Translated, it gives CSASWGVTEAFF.

CDR3: CASSDSGTTEAFF. The CDR3, as DNA: TGTGCCAGCAGTGACTCTGGGACAACTGAAGCTTTCTTT. The chain links TRBV6-4 to TRBJ1-1; TRBD1 might be the D (6 bases). The CDR3 has 13 amino acids. The germline gives CDR1 MRHNA, CDR2 SNTAGT. V dropped 0 bases and J dropped 5 bases, with 7 bases sitting between them.

The chain combines TRBV4-3 with TRBJ2-7; D gene ambiguous. V lost 1 base to trimming and J lost 0 bases, with 7 bases between them. Germline V gene data show CDR1 as LGHNA and CDR2 as YSLEER. This CDR3 comprises 14 residues. The CDR3 here is CASSQAGNSYEQYF. CDR3 coding DNA: TGCGCCAGCAGCCAAGCTGGCAACTCCTACGAGCAGTACTTC.

The chain employs TRBV27 and TRBJ1-2; 7 nucleotides match TRBD1. Trimming took 9 bases from V and 7 from J; bases not matched to a gene: 14. Germline V lookup: CDR1 MNHEY, CDR2 SMNVEV (reference sequence). This CDR3 is 14 amino acids long. CDR3 sequence: CASKDQTGVSGYTF. The CDR3 nucleotides read TGTGCCAGTAAAGATCAAACAGGGGTCAGTGGCTACACCTTC.

The table lists this clone with a few counts. This CDR3 is also generated by other DNA sequences in the sample. The chain recombines TRBV19 with TRBJ2-3, with 7 positions matching TRBD1. The V gene end was trimmed by 1 base and the J gene end by 1 base; junction bases not matched to a gene: 5. The CDR3 extends over 16 amino acids. Germline V gives CDR1 LNHDA, CDR2 SQIVND (reference sequence). The CDR3 nucleotides are TGTGCCAGTAGTATAGTAGGAGGACAGGGCACAGATACGCAGTATTTT. The encoded protein is CASSIVGGQGTDTQYF.

This chain uses TRBV5-4 with TRBJ2-7; 13 bases align to TRBD2. Germline trimming cut 4 bases from V and 6 bases from J; bases unmatched to any gene: 7. Germline V gives CDR1 SGHNT, CDR2 YYREEE (reference sequence). This CDR3 contains 15 residues. CDR3 residues: CASSVLAGGPGEQYF. Here the CDR3 DNA reads TGTGCCAGCAGCGTACTAGCGGGAGGGCCGGGCGAGCAGTACTTC.

This chain uses TRBV4-1 with TRBJ1-2, with D uncertain. The CDR3 runs 16 residues. Germline V gene sequence: CDR1 MGHRA, CDR2 YSYEKL. Trimming took off 2 bases at V and 5 bases at J, with 18 bases between the two ends. CDR3 amino acids: CASSQNPQTRWYGYTF. The CDR3 nucleotides read TGCGCCAGCAGCCAAAACCCTCAGACCCGGTGGTATGGCTACACCTTC.

This clone was detected a few times. This chain links TRBV10-1 with TRBJ1-3; D gene unclear. Trimming left V 4 bases short and J 4 bases short, with 11 bases between. The CDR3 spans 14 residues. CDR1 is WNHNN and CDR2 is SYGVQD in the germline V gene (reference sequence). The CDR3: CASSAGIRGNTIYF. The CDR3 DNA reads TGCGCCAGCAGTGCCGGGATTCGGGGAAACACCATATATTTT.

This clone was found a few times. This chain links TRBV5-4 with TRBJ2-5; possibly TRBD1 for D (7 bases). Germline V gives CDR1 SGHNT, CDR2 YYREEE (reference sequence). The CDR3 sequence is 15 residues long. Trimming shortened V by 5 bases and J by 2 bases, and 16 bases separated the two germline ends. CDR3: CASSSAGGGQETQYF. The CDR3 DNA reads TGTGCCAGCAGTTCTGCAGGGGGAGGACAAGAGACCCAGTACTTC.

The chain has TRBV4-1 and TRBJ1-1; D call uncertain. Trimming took 0 bases from V and 1 from J, leaving 12 bases between them. CDR1 and CDR2 (germline): MGHRA, YSYEKL. The CDR3 sequence is 16 residues long. CDR3 in DNA: TGCGCCAGCAGCCAAGAAGAAAGGAGGGCGAACACTGAAGCTTTCTTT. Translation: CASSQEERRANTEAFF.

This chain links TRBV7-8 with TRBJ2-6; 8 positions agree with TRBD1. The CDR3 runs 17 residues. V trimming: 5 bases; J trimming: 2 bases; junction bases outside the gene matches: 8. Germline CDR1 reads SGHVS; CDR2 reads FQNEAQ. The CDR3 DNA is TGTGCCAGCAGCACCTCGGACAGGGCGGCTGGGGCCAACGTCCTGACTTTC. This translates into CASSTSDRAAGANVLTF.